This T cell receptor beta chain was captured in a study of blood T cell repertoires in COVID-19. This CDR3 comprises 12 residues. Germline V gene lookup returns CDR1 MNHNY and CDR2 SVGAGI (reference sequence). The V end lost 0 bases, the J end lost 9 bases, and 6 bases lay between the germline ends. Data came from immunoSEQ multiplex PCR; TCRdb stores just in-frame clones and leaves some out. This sample carries 150,000 to 200,000 clones, around 79% of them seen once, and the ten largest clones take approximately 15%. The sequenced sample consisted of peripheral blood. The clonotype comes from a man aged 50-59 years who had recovered from COVID-19. The genes are TRBV6-6 and TRBJ1-5, with D unclear. The CDR3 nucleotides read TGTGCCAGCAGTTACTCGGAGAGGCCCCAGCATTTT. Translating gives CASSYSERPQHF.